This TCR beta chain was identified in a study of shared clonotypes between healthy human individuals. Study details: Plates per donor: three CD4 naive, three CD4 memory, two CD8 naive, one CD8 memory.

CDR3 length: 15 amino acids. Looked up from germline, CDR1 is SGHTA and CDR2 is FQGNSA. The V end was cut by 1 base, the J end by 1 base, with 11 bases between. The method was immunoSEQ multiplex PCR; TCRdb's version includes in-frame clones alone and lacks a portion of them. The sample lists 850,000 to 1,100,000 clones, approximately 80% occurring once. On this clone itself: The sample contains more than one DNA sequence encoding this CDR3.

The TCR originated in a man aged 18 to 29 in good health. Some clones in this sample may be carry-over from other donors' samples. The chain links TRBV7-2 to TRBJ2-7, with D possibly matching TRBD1 (7 bases). The sequencing input was memory CD4+ T cells from PBMCs. Indicated subset: CD45RA-negative fraction. The CDR3 bases are TGTGCCAGCAGCTTAGTGGCAGGGGGGTCCTACGAGCAGTACTTC. Residues: CASSLVAGGSYEQYF.